This T cell receptor (beta chain) was documented in a study of T cells after yellow fever vaccination. TCRdb processed the 5' RACE reads anew with MiXCR; each CDR3 protein has one entry. Here the sample spans just under 600,000 distinct CDR3 sequences, 13% being singletons. This sample comprised PBMCs, obtained on the day of the yellow fever booster vaccination. The sequence derives from a man between 25 and 39 years old who received the YFV17D yellow fever vaccine.

CDR3 amino acids: CASSLVGLQHF. The CDR3 DNA sequence: TGTGCCAGCAGTTTAGTAGGTCTTCAGCATTTT. The chain is built from TRBV12-3 or TRBV12-4 and TRBJ1-5, with D uncertain. Between the trimmed V and J ends, which lost 1 base and 13 bases, there was a span of 8 bases. The CDR3 is made up of 11 amino acids.